This TCR beta chain was retrieved from a study of T cell responses to AZD1222 COVID-19 vaccine. Some clones are missing from TCRdb's copy, which holds only in-frame ones; the method was immunoSEQ multiplex PCR. The data show about 200,000 clones, with approximately 90% seen just once and under 4% held by the top ten. Study-level results: White British people made up most donors, females outnumbered males, and clonal diversity was possibly underestimated.

The CDR3 contains 13 residues. The V end lost 0 bases, the J end lost 5 bases, and 9 bases lay between the germline ends. Per germline, CDR1 SGHRS and CDR2 YFSETQ. Details on this clone: Its specificity is not known. Other DNA sequences in this sample translate to the same CDR3.

The specimen was peripheral blood, collected 28 days after the second AZD1222 dose. This chain joins TRBV5-1 and TRBJ2-7; tentatively, D is TRBD2 (6 bases). This TCR came from an adult who received the AZD1222 COVID-19 vaccine. The CDR3 DNA follows: TGCGCCAGCAGCTTGGCCGGGGGTGACGAGCAGTACTTC. Amino acids: CASSLAGGDEQYF.